What follows describes a single T cell receptor beta chain. These data come from a study of blood T cell repertoires in COVID-19. On the study more broadly: Samples came from the United States, Italy and Spain, spanning acute and convalescent COVID-19. Sources were T cells, B-cell-depleted T cells, or PBMCs; the material itself was cDNA or gDNA.

How the authors handled the data: Using reference gene primer amplification, nucleated cell counts were estimated. Sequencing was performed with immunoSEQ multiplex PCR; in TCRdb, only in-frame clones are kept and a portion is missing. The V and J calls and clone size come from that table; D and trimming were worked out from the DNA. Among around 100,000 clones, less than 85% were seen once, and the ten largest hold 24%. The CDR3 sequence is 15 residues long. Germline assignment: CDR1 SGHRS and CDR2 YFSETQ. The V and J ends lost 0 bases and 7 bases, in that order; junction bases with no gene match: 9.

The receptor's source is a human donor in a cohort sampled during active COVID-19. The sequencing input was peripheral blood. The V and J genes are TRBV5-1 and TRBJ1-1, with 7 bases identical to TRBD1. In DNA, the CDR3 is TGCGCCAGCAGCTTGGATAACAGGGGCGGTGTTGAAGCTTTCTTT. Protein sequence: CASSLDNRGGVEAFF. The entire variable domain, with the rest obtained from reference TRBV5-1 and TRBJ1-1, is as follows: KAGVTQTPRYLIKTRGQQVTLSCSPISGHRSVSWYQQTPGQGLQFLFEYFSETQRNKGNFPGRFSGRQFSNSRSEMNVSTLELGDSALYLCASSLDNRGGVEAFFGQGTRLTVV.